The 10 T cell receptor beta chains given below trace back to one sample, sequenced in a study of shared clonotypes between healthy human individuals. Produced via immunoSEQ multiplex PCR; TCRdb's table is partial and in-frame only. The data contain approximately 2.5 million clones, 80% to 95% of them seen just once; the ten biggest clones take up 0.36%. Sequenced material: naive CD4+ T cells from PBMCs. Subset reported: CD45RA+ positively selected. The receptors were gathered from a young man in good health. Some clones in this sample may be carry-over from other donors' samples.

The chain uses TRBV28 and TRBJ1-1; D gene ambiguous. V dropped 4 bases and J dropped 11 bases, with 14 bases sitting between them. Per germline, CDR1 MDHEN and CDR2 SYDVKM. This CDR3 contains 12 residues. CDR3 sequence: CASSSFQVRAFF. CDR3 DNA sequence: TGTGCCAGCAGTTCCTTCCAGGTCCGGGCTTTCTTT.

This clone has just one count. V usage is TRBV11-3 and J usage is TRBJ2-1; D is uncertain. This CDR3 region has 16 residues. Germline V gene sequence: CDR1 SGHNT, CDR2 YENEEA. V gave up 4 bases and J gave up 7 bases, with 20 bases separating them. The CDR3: CASSSARGVGSNEQFF. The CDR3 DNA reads TGTGCCAGCAGCTCAGCCCGTGGAGTAGGGTCGAATGAGCAGTTCTTC.

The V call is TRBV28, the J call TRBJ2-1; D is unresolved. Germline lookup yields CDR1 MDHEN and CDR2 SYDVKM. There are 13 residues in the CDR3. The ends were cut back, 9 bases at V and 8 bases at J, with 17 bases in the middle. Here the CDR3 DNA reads TGTGCCAGTTATGGAGTAGGGTGGCATGAGCAGTTCTTC. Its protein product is CASYGVGWHEQFF.

CDR3 residues: CASSLGTASTETQYF. In DNA form, the CDR3 reads TGTGCCAGCAGCTTAGGTACTGCTTCCACAGAGACCCAGTACTTC. V gene TRBV7-3 combines with J gene TRBJ2-5; D gene uncertain. V was clipped by 2 bases and J by 4 bases, with 14 bases between them. The CDR3 totals 15 residues. The germline V gene encodes CDR1 SGHTA and CDR2 FQGTGA.

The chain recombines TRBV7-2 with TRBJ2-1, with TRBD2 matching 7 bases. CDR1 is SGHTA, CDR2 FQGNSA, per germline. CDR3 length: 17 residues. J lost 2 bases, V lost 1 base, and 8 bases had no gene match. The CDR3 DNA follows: TGTGCCAGCAGCTTAGGTAGTGAAGGACTAGCCTACAATGAGCAGTTCTTC. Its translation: CASSLGSEGLAYNEQFF. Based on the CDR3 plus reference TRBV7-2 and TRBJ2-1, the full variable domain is GAGVSQSPSNKVTEKGKDVELRCDPISGHTALYWYRQSLGQGLEFLIYFQGNSAPDKSGLPSDRFSAERTGGSVSTLTIQRTQQEDSAVYLCASSLGSEGLAYNEQFFGPGTRLTVL.

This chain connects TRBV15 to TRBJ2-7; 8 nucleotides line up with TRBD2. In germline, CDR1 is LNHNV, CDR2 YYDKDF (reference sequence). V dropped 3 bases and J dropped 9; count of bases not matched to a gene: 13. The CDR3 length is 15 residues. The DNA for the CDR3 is TGTGCCACCAGCAGCAAGGGACTAGGCCGCACCCTGCAGTACTTC. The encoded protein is CATSSKGLGRTLQYF.

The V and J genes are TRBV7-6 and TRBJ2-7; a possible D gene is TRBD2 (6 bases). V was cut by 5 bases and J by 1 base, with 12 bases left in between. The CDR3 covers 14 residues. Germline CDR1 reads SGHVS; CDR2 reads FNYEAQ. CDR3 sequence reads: CASSPRDSSYEQYF. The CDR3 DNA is TGTGCCAGCAGCCCCCGGGACTCGTCCTACGAGCAGTACTTC.

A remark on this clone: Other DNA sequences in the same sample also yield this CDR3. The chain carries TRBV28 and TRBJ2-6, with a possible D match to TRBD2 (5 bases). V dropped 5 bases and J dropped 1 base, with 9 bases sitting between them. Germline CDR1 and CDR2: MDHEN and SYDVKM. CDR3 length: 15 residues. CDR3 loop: CASSLTGSGANVLTF. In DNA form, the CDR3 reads TGTGCCAGCAGTCTTACGGGGTCTGGGGCCAACGTCCTGACTTTC.

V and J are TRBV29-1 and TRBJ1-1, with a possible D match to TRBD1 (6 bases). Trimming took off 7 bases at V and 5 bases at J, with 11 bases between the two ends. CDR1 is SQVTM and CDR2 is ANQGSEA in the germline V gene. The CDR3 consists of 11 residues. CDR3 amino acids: CSAHRVTEAFF. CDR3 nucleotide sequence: TGCAGCGCCCACAGGGTGACTGAAGCTTTCTTT.

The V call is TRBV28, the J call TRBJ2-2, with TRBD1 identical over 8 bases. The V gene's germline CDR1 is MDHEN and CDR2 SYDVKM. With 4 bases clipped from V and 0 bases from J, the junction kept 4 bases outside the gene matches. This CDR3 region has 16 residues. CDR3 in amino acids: CASSSGQAANTGELFF. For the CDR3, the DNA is TGTGCCAGCAGTTCGGGACAGGCAGCGAACACCGGGGAGCTGTTTTTT.